This T cell receptor (beta chain) was identified in a study of T cell repertoires in cytomegalovirus infection. About the research overall: TCR beta signatures that were public indicated CMV infection and matching HLA type.

The study's findings and limits: HLA-C-restricted CMV clonotypes gave the most frequent clonotype in two of eight donors. Summed frequency of public TCR beta families distinguished CMV carriers with the relevant HLA.

As concerns this clonotype: Its matching antigen is unknown.

TCRdb used MiXCR to reprocess the reads, holding one entry per CDR3 protein. The sample lists roughly 300,000 distinct CDR3 sequences, more than 8% occurring once. The germline gives CDR1 LGHNA, CDR2 YSLEER. The V end lost 1 base, the J end lost 8 bases, and 23 bases lay between the germline ends. The CDR3 covers 17 residues. The clonotype comes from a human donor in good health (CMV status not recorded). Some clones in this sample may be carry-over from other donors' samples. The chain employs TRBV4-3 and TRBJ1-2; D not certain. Sequencing was done on a sample of PBMCs. CDR3 sequence reads: CASSQGYPPDTARGYTF. CDR3 coding DNA: TGCGCCAGCAGCCAAGGGTACCCCCCCGACACGGCGAGGGGCTACACCTTC.